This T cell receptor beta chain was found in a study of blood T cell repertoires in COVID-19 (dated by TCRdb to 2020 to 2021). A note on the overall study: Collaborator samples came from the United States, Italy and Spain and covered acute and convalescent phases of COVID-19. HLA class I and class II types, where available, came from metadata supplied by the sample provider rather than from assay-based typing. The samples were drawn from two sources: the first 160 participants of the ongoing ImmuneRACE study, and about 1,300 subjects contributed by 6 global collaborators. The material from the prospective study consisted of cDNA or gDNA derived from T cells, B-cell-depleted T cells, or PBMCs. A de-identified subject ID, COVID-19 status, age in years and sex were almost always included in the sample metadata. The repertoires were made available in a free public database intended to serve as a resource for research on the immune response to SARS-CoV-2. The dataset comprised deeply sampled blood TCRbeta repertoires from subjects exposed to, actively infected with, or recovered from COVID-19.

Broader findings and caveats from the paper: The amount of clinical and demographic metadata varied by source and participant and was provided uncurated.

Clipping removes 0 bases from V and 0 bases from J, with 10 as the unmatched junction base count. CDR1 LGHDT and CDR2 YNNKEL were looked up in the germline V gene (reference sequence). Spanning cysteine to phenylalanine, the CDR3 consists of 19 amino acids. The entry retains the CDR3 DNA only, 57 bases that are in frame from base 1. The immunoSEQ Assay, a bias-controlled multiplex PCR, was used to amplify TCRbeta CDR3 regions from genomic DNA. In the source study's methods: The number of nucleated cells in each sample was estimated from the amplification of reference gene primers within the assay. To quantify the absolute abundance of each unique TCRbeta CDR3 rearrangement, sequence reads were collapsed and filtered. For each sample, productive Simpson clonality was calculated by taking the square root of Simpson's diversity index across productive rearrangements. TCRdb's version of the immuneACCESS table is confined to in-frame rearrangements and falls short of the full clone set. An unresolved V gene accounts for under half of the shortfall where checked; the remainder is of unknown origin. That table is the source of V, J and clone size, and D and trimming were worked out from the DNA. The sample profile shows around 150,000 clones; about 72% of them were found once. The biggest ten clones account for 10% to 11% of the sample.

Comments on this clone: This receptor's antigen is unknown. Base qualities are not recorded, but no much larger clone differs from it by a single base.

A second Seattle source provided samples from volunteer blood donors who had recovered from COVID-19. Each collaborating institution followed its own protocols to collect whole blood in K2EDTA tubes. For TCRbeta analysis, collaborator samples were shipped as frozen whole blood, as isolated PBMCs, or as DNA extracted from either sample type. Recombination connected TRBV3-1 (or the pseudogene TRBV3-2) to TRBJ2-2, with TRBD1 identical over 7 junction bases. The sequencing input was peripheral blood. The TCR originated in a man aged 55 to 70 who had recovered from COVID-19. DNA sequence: TGTGCCAGCAGCCAAGATTGGAAGGCAGGGACAGCGAACACCGGGGAGCTGTTTTTT. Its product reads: CASSQDWKAGTANTGELFF.